This T cell receptor (beta chain) emerged from a study of T-cell reconstitution after alpha-beta-depleted transplantation in children. Deletions cut 2 bases from V and 14 bases from J, with 24 bases between. CDR1 and CDR2 from the germline V gene are MNHEY and SVGAGI. CDR3 length: 15 amino acids. Researchers prepared the TCRbeta library using unique molecular identifiers, the study reports. A single record per CDR3 protein comes from TCRdb applying MiXCR to the PCR reads. The data contain 640,000 or so distinct CDR3 sequences, around 17% of them singletons. The gene calls are TRBV6-5 and TRBJ1-2; D ambiguous. Sequenced material: PBMCs from the stem cell graft donor, taken from the stem cell graft. The sequence came from a human donor who donated a stem cell graft to a child with acute myeloid leukemia. The CDR3 protein is CASSYLKGSPRHPTF. CDR3 bases: TGTGCCAGCAGTTACCTAAAGGGCAGCCCACGACATCCTACCTTC.